The 20 T cell receptor beta chains below all came from one sample that was sequenced in a study of blood T cells in healthy people across ages (dated by TCRdb to between 2015 and 2016). Receptors were amplified or captured by 5' RACE. TCRdb lists the instrument as Illumina HiSeq 2500. A second PCR of 7 to 11 cycles was performed with a sample-barcoded 5' primer and a J-beta primer mix. The public sequencing data were trimmed at Q25 with fastp and processed into clonotypes with MiXCR by TCRdb, which kept only in-frame beta chains. CDR3 protein duplicates are merged, each entry listing the most common genes and DNA. The sample table holds over 1,200,000 distinct CDR3 sequences, of which approximately 63% were seen once. The top ten clones comprise more than 6% of the sample. Sequences were obtained from blood. The origin of the receptors is a man between 18 and 29 years old in good health.

This clonotype showed up just a few times. This sequence joins TRBV4-2 and TRBJ2-7, with 7 bases aligning to TRBD1. There are 14 residues in the CDR3. Trimming cost V 6 bases and J 1 base; bases outside gene matches: 6. Looked up from germline, CDR1 is LGHNA and CDR2 is YNFKEQ. The CDR3 region has the DNA TGTGCCAGCAGGGCTTCGGGACAGTCCTACGAGCAGTACTTC. This gives the protein CASRASGQSYEQYF.

The V and J genes are TRBV4-1 and TRBJ2-3; 8 bases fit TRBD2. There are 15 residues in the CDR3. CDR1 and CDR2 (germline): MGHRA, YSYEKL. V was pared by 2 bases and J by 8 bases, with 9 bases of the junction left unmatched. CDR3 loop: CASSQSGGPSSTQYF. In DNA, the CDR3 is TGCGCCAGCAGCCAATCGGGAGGGCCCTCGAGTACGCAGTATTTT.

This chain links TRBV2 with TRBJ2-7; TRBD2 might be the D (5 bases). Matching the DNA end better, TRBJ2-5 makes the J call doubtful. Germline CDR1 and CDR2: SNHLY and FYNNEI. The CDR3 runs to 13 residues. This chain's CDR3 is CASSGLRIETQYF. The CDR3 DNA reads as TGTGCCAGCTCCGGACTTCGTATAGAGACCCAGTACTTC.

CDR3: CASSVTGGPFPPLHF. Written as DNA, the CDR3 is TGTGCCAGCAGCGTGACAGGGGGCCCTTTTCCACCCCTCCACTTT. V is TRBV7-9 and J is TRBJ1-6; TRBD1 agrees at 10 bases. The V segment lost 5 bases and the J segment 11 bases; nucleotides outside the gene matches: 9. Germline V gene data show CDR1 as SEHNR and CDR2 as FQNEAQ (reference sequence). This CDR3 has 15 amino acids. Variable domain in full (rest from reference TRBV7-9 and TRBJ1-6): DTGVSQNPRHKITKRGQNVTFRCDPISEHNRLYWYRQTLGQGPEFLTYFQNEAQLEKSRLLSDRFSAERPKGSFSTLEIQRTEQGDSAMYLCASSVTGGPFPPLHFGNGTRLTVT.

This clonotype was counted a few times. The gene calls are TRBV20-1 and TRBJ1-6, with D possibly matching TRBD1 (5 bases). CDR1 is DFQATT, CDR2 SNEGSKA, per germline (reference sequence). Trimming stripped 3 bases from V and 6 bases from J, with 18 bases between. CDR3 length equals 16 residues. CDR3 sequence (DNA): TGCAGTGCTAGGGGGCTAACAGGAGACCCTAATTCACCCCTCCACTTT. It yields the protein CSARGLTGDPNSPLHF.

This chain joins TRBV4-1 and TRBJ2-3; tentatively, D is TRBD2 (6 bases). From germline, CDR1 is MGHRA and CDR2 YSYEKL. V lost 0 bases to trimming and J lost 0 bases, with 16 bases between them. The CDR3 spans 18 residues. CDR3 DNA: TGCGCCAGCAGCCAAGATCCCCTGACTAGGTGGAGCACAGATACGCAGTATTTT. The encoded protein is CASSQDPLTRWSTDTQYF.

The chain is built from TRBV5-1 and TRBJ2-1, with TRBD1 matching 10 bases. V lost 0 bases, J lost 12 bases, and 3 bases stayed unmatched. The CDR3 sequence is 13 residues long. The V gene's germline CDR1 is SGHRS and CDR2 YFSETQ. In DNA form, the CDR3 reads TGCGCCAGCAGCTTGGAGGGACAGGGGTTGCAGTTCTTC. It codes for CASSLEGQGLQFF.

Here the CDR3 reads CASGMGPSYEQYF. CDR3 DNA: TGTGCTAGTGGTATGGGGCCGTCCTACGAGCAGTACTTC. The chain joins TRBV12-5 to TRBJ2-7, with D possibly matching TRBD1 (5 bases). The CDR3 totals 13 residues. Trimming took 5 bases from V and 1 from J, leaving 9 bases between them. Germline assignment: CDR1 LGHNT and CDR2 FRNRAP.

This clonotype has only a few counts. This rearrangement joins TRBV29-1 to TRBJ2-1, with TRBD2 matching over 7 bases. The CDR3 contains 13 residues. CDR1 SQVTM and CDR2 ANQGSEA come from the germline V gene. Trimming cost V 3 bases and J 5 bases; bases outside gene matches: 4. The CDR3 loop reads CSVETGGHNEQFF. CDR3 coding DNA: TGCAGCGTTGAGACGGGGGGACACAATGAGCAGTTCTTC.

This clonotype appeared once. One junction end disagrees with the germline gene, perhaps due to a read error. J is TRBJ2-7 and V is TRBV4-1; tentative D call: TRBD2 (5 bases). CDR1 and CDR2 (germline): MGHRA, YSYEKL. This CDR3 comprises 14 residues. Written as DNA, the CDR3 is TGCGCCGGCAGCCCCTACATTAGGCCGGGGGAGCAGTACTTC. Translation: CAGSPYIRPGEQYF.

The V and J genes are TRBV5-6 and TRBJ2-5, with TRBD1 identical over 8 bases. V shed 1 base and J 5 bases; nucleotides not matched to a gene: 7. CDR1 is SGHDT and CDR2 is YYEEEE in the germline V gene. This CDR3 has 15 amino acids. This chain's CDR3 is CASSLLGQAVETQYF. In DNA, the CDR3 is TGTGCCAGCAGCTTGCTGGGACAGGCGGTGGAGACCCAGTACTTC.

This clonotype was seen a handful of times. The chain recombines TRBV5-1 with TRBJ2-1; 8 positions agree with TRBD2. Per the germline V gene, CDR1 is SGHRS and CDR2 is YFSETQ. The CDR3 contains 17 residues. V lost 3 bases and J lost 2; bases outside the gene matches: 10. CDR3 sequence reads: CASSSSSGGLTYNEQFF. The CDR3 nucleotides read TGCGCCAGCAGCTCCTCCTCGGGGGGGTTAACCTACAATGAGCAGTTCTTC.

With respect to this clonotype: An end of the junction differs from the germline gene, which may be a read error. This chain uses TRBV20-1 with TRBJ2-3; D is undetermined. Germline-derived CDR1 and CDR2 are DFQATT and SNEGSKA (reference sequence). This CDR3 has 13 residues. The CDR3 here is CSARPVSTDAQYF. CDR3 DNA sequence: TGCAGTGCTAGGCCCGTCAGCACAGATGCGCAGTATTTT.

The V and J genes are TRBV15 and TRBJ2-5; TRBD1 agrees at 8 bases. Per germline, CDR1 LNHNV and CDR2 YYDKDF (reference sequence). The length of the CDR3 is 15 residues. Unmatched junction bases numbered 4, after V lost 0 bases and J lost 4 bases. CDR3 in amino acids: CATSRDPGTGETQYF. DNA for the CDR3: TGTGCCACCAGCAGAGACCCCGGGACAGGAGAGACCCAGTACTTC.

This clonotype showed up just a few times. The chain links TRBV29-1 to TRBJ2-7, with 7 bases identical to TRBD2. V gave up 5 bases and J gave up 6 bases; unmatched junction bases: 13. Germline CDR1 is SQVTM and CDR2 is ANQGSEA. This CDR3 has 14 residues. CDR3 amino acids: CSVLGGGRASEQYF. CDR3 in DNA: TGCAGCGTTCTAGGAGGAGGGAGGGCCTCCGAGCAGTACTTC.

This clonotype appeared a few times. This sequence joins TRBV28 and TRBJ2-1; the D gene is possibly TRBD1 (8 bases). Per germline, CDR1 MDHEN and CDR2 SYDVKM. The CDR3 extends over 15 amino acids. V was shortened by 7 bases and J by 2 bases, with 15 bases between the two germline ends. CDR3 DNA: TGTGCCAGCATACTAGCGACAGGGGCCTACAATGAGCAGTTCTTC. It specifies CASILATGAYNEQFF.

For the CDR3, the DNA is TGTGCCAGCATTTTCCGGGACAGGTACAATGAGCAGTTCTTC. Translating gives CASIFRDRYNEQFF. The genes are TRBV6-2 or TRBV6-3 and TRBJ2-1; TRBD1 matches 8 bases. CDR1 is MNHEY and CDR2 is SVGEGT in the germline V gene. The trim removed 7 bases at V and 4 bases at J, leaving 6 bases unmatched. This CDR3 has 14 amino acids.

The chain combines TRBV27 with TRBJ1-5; a weak D match, TRBD1 (6 bases). The V and J ends lost 5 bases and 1 base respectively, with 12 bases between them. This CDR3 has 15 residues. Germline V CDR1 and CDR2: MNHEY, SMNVEV (reference sequence). Written as DNA, the CDR3 is TGTGCCAGCAGTGTCCGACAGGTCAGCAATCAGCCCCAGCATTTT. Its translation: CASSVRQVSNQPQHF.

This clonotype appeared a few times. The CDR3 bases are TGCGCCAGCAGCTTGCTCGGAGAAAATTCACCCCTCCACTTT. Translation: CASSLLGENSPLHF. The chain recombines TRBV5-1 with TRBJ1-6; D call uncertain. The CDR3 is made up of 14 amino acids. Germline V gives CDR1 SGHRS, CDR2 YFSETQ. V dropped 1 base and J dropped 7 bases, with 9 bases sitting between them.

V usage is TRBV5-5 and J usage is TRBJ1-2, with D unresolved. The CDR3 extends over 15 amino acids. The germline V and J ends were trimmed by 5 bases and 6 bases, with 20 bases remaining between them. In germline, CDR1 is SGHKS, CDR2 YYEKEE (reference sequence). The CDR3 here is CASRSAWNVSDGYTF. The CDR3, as DNA: TGTGCCAGCAGATCGGCGTGGAATGTCTCGGATGGCTACACCTTC.